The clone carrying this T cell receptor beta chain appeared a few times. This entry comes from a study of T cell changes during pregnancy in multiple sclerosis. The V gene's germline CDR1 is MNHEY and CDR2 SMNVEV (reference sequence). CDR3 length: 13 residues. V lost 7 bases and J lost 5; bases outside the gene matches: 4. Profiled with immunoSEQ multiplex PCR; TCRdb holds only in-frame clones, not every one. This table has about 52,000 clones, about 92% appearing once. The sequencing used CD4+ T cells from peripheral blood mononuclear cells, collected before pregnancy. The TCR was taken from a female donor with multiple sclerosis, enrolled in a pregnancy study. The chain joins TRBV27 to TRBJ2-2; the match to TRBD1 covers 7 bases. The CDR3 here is CASTNRGTGELFF. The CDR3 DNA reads TGTGCCAGCACCAACAGGGGAACCGGGGAGCTGTTTTTT.